These 4 T cell receptor beta chains were all obtained from the same sample, sequenced in a study of blood T cell repertoires in COVID-19. Only in-frame clones appear in the TCRdb table, and some are missing; sequencing was by immunoSEQ multiplex PCR. The sample carries 150,000 to 200,000 clones, approximately 87% recorded once. Sequenced sample: peripheral blood. The source of these receptors is a woman aged 55-75 years with COVID-19, enrolled during active disease.

This sequence joins TRBV2 and TRBJ2-7; 9 nucleotides align to TRBD2. CDR1 and CDR2 (germline): SNHLY, FYNNEI. The CDR3 covers 12 residues. With 1 base clipped from V and 11 bases from J, the junction kept 3 bases outside the gene matches. The chain's CDR3 is CASSEDASGEYF. The CDR3 nucleotides read TGTGCCAGCAGTGAAGATGCTAGCGGGGAGTACTTC. The full variable domain, with the rest looked up from reference TRBV2 and TRBJ2-7, is EPEVTQTPSHQVTQMGQEVILRCVPISNHLYFYWYRQILGQKVEFLVSFYNNEISEKSEIFDDQFSVERPDGSNFTLKIRSTKLEDSAMYFCASSEDASGEYFGPGTRLTVT.

The V and J genes are TRBV5-6 and TRBJ1-4; D ambiguous. This CDR3 spans 15 amino acids. V shed 1 base and J shed 4 bases, with 11 bases lying between them. The germline V gene has CDR1 SGHDT and CDR2 YYEEEE. The CDR3 loop reads CASSLSSLSNEKLFF. CDR3 bases: TGTGCCAGCAGCTTGAGTAGTCTGAGTAATGAAAAACTGTTTTTT.

The chain couples TRBV11-3 to TRBJ1-1, with D possibly being TRBD1 (5 bases). This CDR3 is built from 15 residues. The germline V and J ends were trimmed by 1 base and 0 bases, with 9 bases remaining between them. CDR1 SGHNT and CDR2 YENEEA come from the germline V gene. The chain's CDR3 is CASSLVGTLNTEAFF. CDR3 nucleotide sequence: TGTGCCAGCAGCTTAGTGGGGACTCTGAACACTGAAGCTTTCTTT.

This chain joins TRBV7-6 and TRBJ2-1; TRBD1 agrees at 7 bases. J gave up 8 bases and V 5 bases, and 15 bases lay outside the gene matches. Per germline, CDR1 SGHVS and CDR2 FNYEAQ. The CDR3 totals 16 residues. The CDR3, as DNA: TGTGCCAGCAGCCCCGGCTCGACAGGGTTGGGGGATGAGCAGTTCTTC. Its translation: CASSPGSTGLGDEQFF.